Listed below are T cell receptor beta chains from one sample, sequenced in a study of T-cell reconstitution after alpha-beta-depleted transplantation in children. Each CDR3 protein gets one entry after TCRdb re-called the PCR reads with MiXCR. There are 500,000 to 650,000 distinct CDR3 sequences in the sample; 10% to 15% occur only once, and around 2% lies in the top ten. Material: PBMCs, mostly from graft donor cells, obtained 360 days after TCRalphabeta/CD19-depleted stem cell transplant. The receptors were sampled from a male patient between 5 and 17 years old who had a stem cell transplant for acute myeloid leukemia, so the T cells may come from the graft donor. The CDR3 runs from the conserved cysteine through the conserved F or W. A D gene is named only where the DNA matches it firmly. Clone size appears in some rows only: once, few, many, or a class for an expanded clone.

j_gene: TRBJ2-7
d_gene: TRBD2
v_gene: TRBV14
abundance: .
CDR3nt: TGTGCCAGCAGCACACAAGCGGGATCCTCCTACGAGCAGTACTTC
CDR3aa: CASSTQAGSSYEQYF

j_gene: TRBJ2-7
d_gene: TRBD2
v_gene: TRBV28
abundance: .
CDR3nt: TGTGCCAGCAGTTCAGAACTAGCGGGAGTGGGCGAGCAGTACTTC
CDR3aa: CASSSELAGVGEQYF

j_gene: TRBJ1-2
d_gene: TRBD1
v_gene: TRBV28
abundance: .
CDR3nt: TGTGCCAGCAGTTTATGGGACAGGGGAGATGGCTACACCTTC
CDR3aa: CASSLWDRGDGYTF

j_gene: TRBJ2-5
d_gene: TRBD1
v_gene: TRBV11-2
abundance: few
CDR3nt: TGTGCCAGCTGCGAGTTAGTCCCCCGGGACAGGGTTAGTTGCCAAGAGACCCAGTACTTC
CDR3aa: CASCELVPRDRVSCQETQYF

j_gene: TRBJ2-4
d_gene: TRBD2
v_gene: TRBV24-1
abundance: .
CDR3nt: TGTGCCACCAGCCACCTAGCGGGAGGCCCCCGGGCGCACCAACTAGCCAAAAACATTCAGTACTTC
CDR3aa: CATSHLAGGPRAHQLAKNIQYF

j_gene: TRBJ1-5
d_gene: .
v_gene: TRBV6-1
abundance: few
CDR3nt: TGTGCCAGCAGACAGGGCTATAGCAATCAGCCCCAGCATTTT
CDR3aa: CASRQGYSNQPQHF

j_gene: TRBJ2-2
d_gene: .
v_gene: TRBV7-3
abundance: .
CDR3nt: TGTGCCAGCAGCTACCGTGGGCCCCAAACCGGGGAGCTGTTTTTT
CDR3aa: CASSYRGPQTGELFF

j_gene: TRBJ1-2
d_gene: .
v_gene: TRBV11-2
abundance: few
CDR3nt: TGTGCCAGCAGCCGGACAGTTTATGGCTACACCTTC
CDR3aa: CASSRTVYGYTF

j_gene: TRBJ2-7
d_gene: .
v_gene: TRBV5-1
abundance: .
CDR3nt: TGCGCCAGCAGACCAGGACAGCTTGTCTACGAGCAGTACTTC
CDR3aa: CASRPGQLVYEQYF

j_gene: TRBJ2-3
d_gene: .
v_gene: TRBV20-1
abundance: few
CDR3nt: TGCAGTGCTAGAGATCGGGCTAGGAGCACAGATACGCAGTATTTT
CDR3aa: CSARDRARSTDTQYF

j_gene: TRBJ1-2
d_gene: TRBD1
v_gene: TRBV20-1
abundance: few
CDR3nt: TGCAGTGCTAGCGGACAGGGGGACTATGGCTACACCTTC
CDR3aa: CSASGQGDYGYTF

j_gene: TRBJ2-1
d_gene: TRBD2
v_gene: TRBV15
abundance: .
CDR3nt: TGTGCCACCAGCAGAGATACGTCTAGCGGGAGGGATGAGCAGTTCTTC
CDR3aa: CATSRDTSSGRDEQFF

j_gene: TRBJ2-5
d_gene: .
v_gene: TRBV5-1
abundance: many
CDR3nt: TGCGCCAGCAGCTTGGAGGCAGGGGGGTACCAAGAGACCCAGTACTTC
CDR3aa: CASSLEAGGYQETQYF